Reported below is one T cell receptor beta chain. This receptor's antigen is unknown. Base quality data are lacking; no much larger clone is found one base away. The immunoSEQ Assay, a bias-controlled multiplex PCR, was used to amplify TCRbeta CDR3 regions from genomic DNA. Per the authors' processing: The number of nucleated cells in each sample was estimated from the amplification of reference gene primers within the assay. To quantify the absolute abundance of each unique TCRbeta CDR3 rearrangement, sequence reads were collapsed and filtered. For each sample, productive Simpson clonality was calculated as the square root of Simpson's diversity index over productive rearrangements. Drawn from immuneACCESS, this table holds only the in-frame rearrangements with V and J called that TCRdb kept. Clones are partly lost; checked studies trace under half to an unresolved V gene and leave the rest unexplained. The V and J calls and clone size are taken from that table; D and trimming were inferred from the DNA. Counted in this sample were about 150,000 clones; approximately 87% of them appeared once. The top ten hold over 35% of the sample.

The sample comes from a study of blood T cell repertoires in COVID-19 (dated by TCRdb to between 2020 and 2021). In the study overall: Samples covering the acute and convalescent phases of COVID-19 were provided by collaborators in the United States, Italy and Spain. Samples came from the ongoing ImmuneRACE study (first 160 participants) plus 1,254 subjects from 6 global collaborators. The repertoires were made available in a free public database intended to serve as a resource for research on the immune response to SARS-CoV-2. Nearly every sample came with metadata listing a de-identified subject ID, COVID-19 status, age in years and sex. Where available, HLA class I and class II types were taken from metadata supplied by the sample provider and were not determined by assay-based typing. The material from the prospective study consisted of cDNA or gDNA derived from T cells, B-cell-depleted T cells, or PBMCs. The dataset comprised deeply sampled blood TCRbeta repertoires from subjects exposed to, actively infected with, or recovered from COVID-19.

Whole blood was collected in K2EDTA tubes by collaborating institutions according to the institutions' own protocols. For TCRbeta analysis, collaborators shipped samples in one of three forms: frozen whole blood, isolated PBMCs, or DNA extracted from either of those sample types. Study-level results and caveats: The quantity of clinical and demographic metadata differed by source and by participant and was supplied without curation.

The clonotype was recovered from a human donor in a cohort sampled during active COVID-19. Sequencing used peripheral blood.

The CDR3 region has the sequence CASSPGASSNYGYTF. The DNA sequence is TGTGCCAGCTCACCGGGGGCCAGCTCTAACTATGGCTACACCTTC. The chain couples TRBV18 to TRBJ1-2; tentative D gene TRBD1, with 6 bases matching. Spanning cysteine to phenylalanine, the CDR3 consists of 15 amino acids. Just CDR3 DNA is preserved here, 45 bases in frame from base 1. Cut back by 3 bases and 0 bases, the V and J ends lie 11 bases apart. Based on the germline V gene, the CDR1 and CDR2 sequences are KGHSH and LQKENI.